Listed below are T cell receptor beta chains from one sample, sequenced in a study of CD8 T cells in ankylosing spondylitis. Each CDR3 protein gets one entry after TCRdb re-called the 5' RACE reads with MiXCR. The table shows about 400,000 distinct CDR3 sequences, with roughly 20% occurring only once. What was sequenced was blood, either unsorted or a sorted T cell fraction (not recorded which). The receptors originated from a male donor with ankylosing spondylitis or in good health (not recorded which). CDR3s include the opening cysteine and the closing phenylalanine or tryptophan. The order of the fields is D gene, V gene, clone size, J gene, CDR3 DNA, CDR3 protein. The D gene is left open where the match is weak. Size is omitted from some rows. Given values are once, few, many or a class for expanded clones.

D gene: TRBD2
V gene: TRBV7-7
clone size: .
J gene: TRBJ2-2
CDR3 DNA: TGTGCCAGCAGCTTACGGGGGGTGGACACCGGGGAGCTGTTTTTT
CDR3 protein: CASSLRGVDTGELFF

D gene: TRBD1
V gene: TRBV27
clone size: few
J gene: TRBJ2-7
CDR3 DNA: TGTGCCAGCAGTCCGGGACAGGGGGATAGCTACGAGCAGTACTTC
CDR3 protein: CASSPGQGDSYEQYF

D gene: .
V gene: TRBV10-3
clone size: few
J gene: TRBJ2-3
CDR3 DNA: TGTGCCATCAGTGATTTTGAAAAGGGGGAGGCAGATACGCAGTATTTT
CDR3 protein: CAISDFEKGEADTQYF

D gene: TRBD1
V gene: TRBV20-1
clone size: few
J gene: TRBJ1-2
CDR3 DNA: TGCAGTGCTAGAGATCCGACAGGGAATATTCTCGCGGGCTACACCTTC
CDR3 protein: CSARDPTGNILAGYTF

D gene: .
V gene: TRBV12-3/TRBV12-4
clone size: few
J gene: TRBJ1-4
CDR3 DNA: TGTGCCAGCAGTGCGGGGTATAATGAAAAACTGTTTTTT
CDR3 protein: CASSAGYNEKLFF

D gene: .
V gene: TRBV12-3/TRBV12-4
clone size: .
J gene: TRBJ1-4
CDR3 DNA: TGTGCCAGCAGTTTCTCAGGGCCCGCAGGAAAACTGTTTTTT
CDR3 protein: CASSFSGPAGKLFF

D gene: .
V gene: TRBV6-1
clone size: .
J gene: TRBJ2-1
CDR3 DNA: TGTGCCAGCAACCCTGCAGGGGAGGGGAATGAGCAGTTCTTC
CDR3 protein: CASNPAGEGNEQFF

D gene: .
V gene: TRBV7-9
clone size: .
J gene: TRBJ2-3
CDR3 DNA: TGTGCCAGCAGCTCCCCGATCAGCACAGATACGCAGTATTTT
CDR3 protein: CASSSPISTDTQYF

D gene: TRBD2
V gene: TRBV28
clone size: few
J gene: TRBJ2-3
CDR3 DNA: TGTGCCAGCAGTTTCGGGGACCTTAGCGGGGGGGCAAGGATCCGGCGCACAGATACGCAGTATTTT
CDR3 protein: CASSFGDLSGGARIRRTDTQYF

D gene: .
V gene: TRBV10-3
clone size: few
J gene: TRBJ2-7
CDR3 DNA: TGTGCCATCAGTGAGTTTGAACAGGGCTACGAGCAGTACTTC
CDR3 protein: CAISEFEQGYEQYF

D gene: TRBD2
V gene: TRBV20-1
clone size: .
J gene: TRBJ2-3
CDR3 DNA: TGCAGTGCTACCGTCGGGGGGGCCGTCCCTTTTTTAGATACGCAGTATTTT
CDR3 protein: CSATVGGAVPFLDTQYF

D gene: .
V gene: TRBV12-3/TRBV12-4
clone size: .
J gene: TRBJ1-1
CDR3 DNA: TGTGCCAGCAGTGTTGGGCGCTGGGGGGTCAGCTACACTGAAGCTTTCTTT
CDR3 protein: CASSVGRWGVSYTEAFF

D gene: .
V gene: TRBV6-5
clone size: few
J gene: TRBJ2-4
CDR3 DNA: TGTGCCAGCAGTTACGCGGGCTTGGAGGACATTCAGTACTTC
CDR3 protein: CASSYAGLEDIQYF

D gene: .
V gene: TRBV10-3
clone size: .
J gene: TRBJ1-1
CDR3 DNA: TGTGCCATCAGTGAGAACAGGGAGAACACTGAAGCTTTCTTT
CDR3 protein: CAISENRENTEAFF

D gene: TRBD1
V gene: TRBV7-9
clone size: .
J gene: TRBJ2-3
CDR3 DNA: TGTGCCAGCAGCCCCGCCGGGACAGGGCTTGTCGATACGCAGTATTTT
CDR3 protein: CASSPAGTGLVDTQYF

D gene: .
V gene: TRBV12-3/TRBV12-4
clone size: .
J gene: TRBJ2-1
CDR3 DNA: TGTGCCAGCAGTGGCCACTATCCGGGACGGCTGAGCTCCTACAATGAGCAGTTCTTC
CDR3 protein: CASSGHYPGRLSSYNEQFF

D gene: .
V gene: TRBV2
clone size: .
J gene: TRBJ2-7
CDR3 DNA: TGTGCCAGCAGTACCGACAGCTCCTACGAGCAGTACTTC
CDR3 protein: CASSTDSSYEQYF

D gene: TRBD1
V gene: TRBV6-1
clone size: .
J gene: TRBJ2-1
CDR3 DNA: TGTGCCAGCAGTGAGGTGGGACAGGGGCAATTGGAGCAGTTCTTC
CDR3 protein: CASSEVGQGQLEQFF

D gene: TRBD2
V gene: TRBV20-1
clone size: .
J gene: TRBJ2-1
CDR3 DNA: TGCAGTGCCCGGGGGGTTATCTACAATGAGCAGTTCTTC
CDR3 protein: CSARGVIYNEQFF

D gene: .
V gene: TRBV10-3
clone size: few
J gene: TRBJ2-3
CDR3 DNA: TGTGCCATCAGTGCCGAAAGGGGGGATACGCAGTATTTT
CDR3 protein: CAISAERGDTQYF

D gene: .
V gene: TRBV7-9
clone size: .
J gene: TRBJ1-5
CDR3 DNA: TGTGCCAGCAGACCAATCAGCCCCCAGCATTTT
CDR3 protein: CASRPISPQHF

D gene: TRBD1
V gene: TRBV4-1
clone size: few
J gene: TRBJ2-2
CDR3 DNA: TGCGCCAGCAGCCTTAGACAGGGCACCGGGGAGCTGTTTTTT
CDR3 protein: CASSLRQGTGELFF

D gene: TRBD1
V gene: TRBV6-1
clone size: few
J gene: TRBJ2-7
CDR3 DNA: TGTGCCAGCAGCCTACCCACCGGGACAGGGACTGCCGAGCAGTACTTC
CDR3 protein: CASSLPTGTGTAEQYF

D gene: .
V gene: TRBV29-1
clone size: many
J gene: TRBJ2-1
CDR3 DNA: TGCAGCGTTGTGGCGGAGGAGCAGTTCTTC
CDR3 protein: CSVVAEEQFF

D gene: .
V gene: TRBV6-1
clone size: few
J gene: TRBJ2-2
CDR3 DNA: TGTGCCAGCAAAATTTTTCAGGGAAACACCGGGGAGCTGTTTTTT
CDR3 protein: CASKIFQGNTGELFF

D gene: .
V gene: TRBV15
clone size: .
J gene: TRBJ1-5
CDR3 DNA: TGTGCCACCAGCCTTCTCCCGACTGGCAATCAGCCCCAGCATTTT
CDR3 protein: CATSLLPTGNQPQHF

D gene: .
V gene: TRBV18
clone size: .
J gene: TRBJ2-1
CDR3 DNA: TGTGCCAGCTCACCGGTAGGTGTGGACTCCTCCTACAATGAGCAGTTCTTC
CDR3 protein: CASSPVGVDSSYNEQFF

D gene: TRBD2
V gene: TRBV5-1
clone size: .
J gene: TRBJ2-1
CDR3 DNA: TGCGCCAGCAGCCTATTCTCAGCGGGGGGGCTTAATGAGCAGTTCTTC
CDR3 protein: CASSLFSAGGLNEQFF

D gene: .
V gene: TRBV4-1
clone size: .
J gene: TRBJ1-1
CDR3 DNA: TGCGCCAGCAGCGAGGGTCGGGAGACTGAAGCTTTCTTT
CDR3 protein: CASSEGRETEAFF

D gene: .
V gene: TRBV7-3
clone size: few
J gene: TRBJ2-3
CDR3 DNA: TGTGCCAGCAGCTTAGGGATCTCGGGTACAGATACGCAGTATTTT
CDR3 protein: CASSLGISGTDTQYF

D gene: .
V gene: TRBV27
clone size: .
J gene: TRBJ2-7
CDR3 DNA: TGTGCCAGCTCACTCTGGGGGGTCTCCTACGAGCAGTACTTC
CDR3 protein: CASSLWGVSYEQYF

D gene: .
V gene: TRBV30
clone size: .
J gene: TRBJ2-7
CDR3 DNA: TGTGCCTGGAGGGAACGAGGGAACTACGAGCAGTACTTC
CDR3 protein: CAWRERGNYEQYF

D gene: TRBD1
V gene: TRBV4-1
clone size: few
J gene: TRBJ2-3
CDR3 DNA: TGCGCCAGCAGCCAAGATTTAGGACAGGGCACAGATACGCAGTATTTT
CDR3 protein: CASSQDLGQGTDTQYF

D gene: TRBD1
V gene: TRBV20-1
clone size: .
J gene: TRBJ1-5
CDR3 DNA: TGCAGTGCTAGACTAGACAGGGGGGACCAGCCCCAGCATTTT
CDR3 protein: CSARLDRGDQPQHF

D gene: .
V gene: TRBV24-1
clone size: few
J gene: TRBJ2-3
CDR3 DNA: TGTGCCACCAGTGATTTCGGCAGGGGCCGCACAGATACGCAGTATTTT
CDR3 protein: CATSDFGRGRTDTQYF

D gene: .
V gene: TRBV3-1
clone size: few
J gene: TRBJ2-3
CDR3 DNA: TGTGCCAGCAGCCAAGGGGAGATAATGAAAGATACGCAGTATTTT
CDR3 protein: CASSQGEIMKDTQYF

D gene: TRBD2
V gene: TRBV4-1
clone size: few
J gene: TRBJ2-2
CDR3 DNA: TGCGCCAGCAGTCACCCACTAGCGACGTCGAACACCGGGGAGCTGTTTTTT
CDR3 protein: CASSHPLATSNTGELFF

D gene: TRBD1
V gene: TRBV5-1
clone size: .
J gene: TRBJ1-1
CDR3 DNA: TGCGCCAGCAGCACCGGACAGGGGCGAAATGAAGCTTTCTTT
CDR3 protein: CASSTGQGRNEAFF

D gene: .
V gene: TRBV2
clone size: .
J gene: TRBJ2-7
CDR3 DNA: TGTGCCAGCAGGGCCCAGCCGAGTACCTCCTACGAGCAGTACTTC
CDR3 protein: CASRAQPSTSYEQYF

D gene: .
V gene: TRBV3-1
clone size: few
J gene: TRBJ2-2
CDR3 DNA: TGTGCCAGCAGCCAAGTCGCGAGGGGTAACACCGGGGAGCTGTTTTTT
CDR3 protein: CASSQVARGNTGELFF

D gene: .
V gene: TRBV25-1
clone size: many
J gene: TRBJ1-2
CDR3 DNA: TGTGCCAGCAGTGACCCGCAGGGCTATGGCTACACCTTC
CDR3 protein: CASSDPQGYGYTF

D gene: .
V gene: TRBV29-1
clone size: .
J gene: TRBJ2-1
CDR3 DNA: TGCAGCGTTGTTTTAGACGGAAGCTCCTACAATGAGCAGTTCTTC
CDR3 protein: CSVVLDGSSYNEQFF

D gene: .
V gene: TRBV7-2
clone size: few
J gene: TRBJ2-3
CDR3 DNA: TGTGCCAGCAGCCTGTTAAGGGTTAGCGGCACAGATACGCAGTATTTT
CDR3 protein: CASSLLRVSGTDTQYF